This TCR beta chain is drawn from a study of cytomegalovirus exposure and HLA in healthy donors. A remark on this clone: Its antigen is still unknown.

Points from the study as a whole: The availability of immune exposure information extended only to CMV serostatus. Earlier analysis found most TCR beta V segments productive about 87% or about 30% of the time. For TCR beta chains, V- and J-gene trimming was later linked to a missense DCLRE1C variant. In a later analysis, specific HLA alleles were associated with about 18,000 TCR beta sequences at a 0.05 false discovery rate.

The CDR3 length is 13 residues. V was clipped by 4 bases and J by 7 bases, with 10 bases between them. The germline V gene encodes CDR1 SEHNR and CDR2 FQNEAQ (reference sequence). PCR primers comprised 60 Vbeta and 13 Jbeta primers. Sequenced by immunoSEQ multiplex PCR; TCRdb stores in-frame clones only, minus some. The sample includes some 250,000 clones, 82% of them seen just once. The source material was PBMCs. This chain links TRBV7-9 with TRBJ1-4; weak D call: TRBD1 (5 bases). This receptor was taken from a woman between 40 and 55 years old in good health and CMV-seropositive. The DNA of the CDR3 is TGTGCCAGCAGCTCAGGGAACGTTGAAAAACTGTTTTTT. It specifies CASSSGNVEKLFF.